The 11 T cell receptor beta chains below come from one sample, sequenced in a study of technical replicates of blood from several donors. Assay: immunoSEQ multiplex PCR; the TCRdb copy retains only in-frame clones and omits some. The repertoire has about 100,000 clones, around 96% of them found once; the top ten carry 0.24%. The sample was T cells isolated from PBMCs. The source is a human donor in good health.

V is TRBV6-1 and J is TRBJ2-1; D not certain. CDR3 length: 10 residues. CDR1 is MNHNS, CDR2 SASEGT, per germline. V gave up 3 bases and J gave up 10 bases, with 4 bases separating them. The CDR3: CASSEGEQFF. CDR3 nucleotide sequence: TGTGCCAGCAGTGAGGGCGAGCAGTTCTTC.

This clone is a singleton in its sample. CDR3 amino acids: CASSQARAGGSNEQFF. Written as DNA, the CDR3 is TGCGCCAGCAGCCAAGCCCGAGCGGGAGGGTCGAATGAGCAGTTCTTC. The J gene is TRBJ2-1, the V gene TRBV4-1; 10 bases align to TRBD2. Germline assignment: CDR1 MGHRA and CDR2 YSYEKL. CDR3 length: 16 residues. After removal of 1 base from V and 7 bases from J, the junction contained 7 bases not matched to a gene.

This clone was detected once. The gene calls are TRBV4-1 and TRBJ2-7, with a weak D call TRBD2 (5 bases). This CDR3 is 11 amino acids long. Germline V CDR1 and CDR2: MGHRA, YSYEKL. Deletions cut 3 bases from V and 7 bases from J, with 7 bases between. The CDR3 loop is CASSHRGEQYF. CDR3 coding DNA: TGCGCCAGCAGCCATAGAGGGGAGCAGTACTTC.

The J gene is TRBJ2-3, the V gene TRBV7-2; 8 positions match TRBD2. V lost 5 bases, J lost 3 bases, and 4 bases stayed unmatched. This CDR3 comprises 14 residues. CDR1 is SGHTA, CDR2 FQGNSA, per germline. The CDR3: CASSPGLETDTQYF. Here the CDR3 DNA reads TGTGCCAGCAGCCCGGGACTAGAGACAGATACGCAGTATTTT. Drawing the rest from reference TRBV7-2 and TRBJ2-3, the complete variable domain is GAGVSQSPSNKVTEKGKDVELRCDPISGHTALYWYRQSLGQGLEFLIYFQGNSAPDKSGLPSDRFSAERTGGSVSTLTIQRTQQEDSAVYLCASSPGLETDTQYFGPGTRLTVL.

CDR3 in amino acids: CASSISNSVAQPQHF. The CDR3 DNA reads TGTGCCAGTAGTATCTCCAACAGTGTGGCTCAGCCCCAGCATTTT. The J gene is TRBJ1-5, the V gene TRBV19; D gene unclear. The CDR3 sequence is 15 residues long. CDR1 and CDR2 (germline): LNHDA, SQIVND (reference sequence). V was trimmed by 3 bases and J by 6 bases, leaving 15 bases between them. Supplemented by reference TRBV19 and TRBJ1-5, the full variable domain reads DGGITQSPKYLFRKEGQNVTLSCEQNLNHDAMYWYRQDPGQGLRLIYYSQIVNDFQKGDIAEGYSVSREKKESFPLTVTSAQKNPTAFYLCASSISNSVAQPQHFGDGTRLSIL.

The gene calls are TRBV6-4 and TRBJ2-1; tentatively, D is TRBD1 (5 bases). V was cut by 3 bases and J by 8 bases, with 17 bases left in between. CDR3 length: 15 amino acids. Germline values: CDR1 MRHNA, CDR2 SNTAGT. Here the CDR3 reads CASSEDRRAGDEQFF. CDR3 in DNA: TGTGCCAGCAGTGAAGACAGAAGGGCTGGGGATGAGCAGTTCTTC.

This clone was picked up a small number of times. This chain joins TRBV27 and TRBJ2-3; tentative D call: TRBD2 (5 bases). The V end was cut by 3 bases, the J end by 0 bases, with 13 bases between. The germline V gene has CDR1 MNHEY and CDR2 SMNVEV (reference sequence). CDR3 length equals 16 residues. The CDR3 sequence: CASSLMLAASTDTQYF. The CDR3 DNA reads TGTGCCAGCAGTTTGATGCTAGCAGCTAGCACAGATACGCAGTATTTT.

V gene TRBV30 combines with J gene TRBJ1-6; 9 nucleotides line up with TRBD1. The CDR3 covers 14 residues. Germline V gene lookup returns CDR1 GTSNPN and CDR2 SVGIG (reference sequence). The V and J ends lost 3 bases and 10 bases, in that order; junction bases with no gene match: 7. As DNA, the CDR3 is TGTGCCTGGAGCGGGGACAGGGACGGCTCACCCCTCCACTTT. Its protein product is CAWSGDRDGSPLHF.

V and J are TRBV28 and TRBJ2-7, with TRBD2 matching 8 bases. Germline CDR1 and CDR2: MDHEN and SYDVKM. CDR3 length: 15 residues. The V gene end was trimmed by 2 bases and the J gene end by 2 bases; junction bases not matched to a gene: 5. The CDR3 nucleotides read TGTGCCAGCAGTTTAGCTGCTAGCGGGCCCTACGAGCAGTACTTC. Amino acid sequence: CASSLAASGPYEQYF.

J is TRBJ2-3 and V is TRBV5-1; D gene unclear. CDR3 size: 11 residues. CDR1 SGHRS and CDR2 YFSETQ come from the germline V gene. The V end was cut by 3 bases, the J end by 4 bases, with 3 bases between. CDR3 nucleotide sequence: TGCGCCAGCAGCTCGTCAGATACGCAGTATTTT. Encoded protein: CASSSSDTQYF.

J is TRBJ2-1 and V is TRBV19, with D possibly being TRBD2 (5 bases). With 5 bases removed from V and 8 bases from J, the gap between germline ends came to 10 bases. This CDR3 region has 12 residues. Germline V gene sequence: CDR1 LNHDA, CDR2 SQIVND (reference sequence). As DNA, the CDR3 is TGTGCCAGTAGTTTTCGGCGGGATGAGCAGTTCTTC. Residues: CASSFRRDEQFF. Full variable domain (missing parts from reference TRBV19 and TRBJ2-1): DGGITQSPKYLFRKEGQNVTLSCEQNLNHDAMYWYRQDPGQGLRLIYYSQIVNDFQKGDIAEGYSVSREKKESFPLTVTSAQKNPTAFYLCASSFRRDEQFFGPGTRLTVL.